This T cell receptor beta chain is drawn from a study of technical replicates of blood from a few donors. Libraries were prepared by immunoSEQ multiplex PCR; TCRdb keeps only in-frame clonotypes and omits some of them. The sample records approximately 44,000 clones, approximately 96% being singletons. V shed 4 bases, J shed 0 bases, and the junction held 4 bases outside the gene matches. Per the germline V gene, CDR1 is SGHDT and CDR2 is YYEEEE. The CDR3 is made up of 16 amino acids. The sample taken for sequencing was T cells isolated from PBMCs. The origin of this receptor is a human donor in good health. V and J are TRBV5-6 and TRBJ1-5, with 10 bases identical to TRBD1. The CDR3 reads CASSAGTGDSNQPQHF. The CDR3 DNA follows: TGTGCCAGCAGCGCGGGGACAGGGGATAGCAATCAGCCCCAGCATTTT.